This T cell receptor (beta chain) derives from a study of monozygotic twins with inflammatory bowel disease (dated 2019 in TCRdb). Turning to the overall study: The complete study included 28 monozygotic twin pairs: 19 IBD-discordant Danish pairs and nine German pairs, of which four were IBD-concordant and five were IBD-discordant. Within discordant pairs, disease-associated traits were sought mainly by comparing IBD patients with their genetically identical healthy co-twins. Each individual had, on average, about 151 000 unique TCRalpha sequences and 181 000 unique TCRbeta sequences available for analysis.

As to this clonotype: Its antigen target is currently unknown.

Study-wide findings and limitations: The analysis was unable to tell apart different T cell subtypes. Differing immunosuppressive treatments among patients may have added background noise and inter-individual variability to the repertoires. No difference in repertoire similarity was observed between concordant and discordant twins, possibly owing to limited statistical power. IBD patients had lower TCRbeta repertoire diversity, measured by the inverse Simpson index, than their healthy co-twins. Compared with healthy twins, IBD patients shared fewer clonotypes with other individuals, and the difference was most pronounced in patients with signs of disease activity. The results gave no support for a single strong signal or clonotype linked to IBD.

From each donor, a roughly 2.3 ml peripheral blood sample was drawn into PAXgene tubes and stored at -80 degrees C. Without any T cell sorting, total RNA was extracted from whole blood using the PAXgene blood miRNA kit on an automated QIAcube. Peripheral blood from monozygotic twin pairs, either concordant or discordant for inflammatory bowel disease, underwent deep TCRalpha and TCRbeta repertoire profiling that used unique molecular barcoding. Smoking habits were recorded for all twin pairs, and individuals were classified as current, former or never smokers. Library generation was performed with 5' RACE. Each TCR library was prepared from around 3,200 ng of total RNA. For each sample, cDNA was synthesized in eight separate reactions using SMARTScribe reverse transcriptase. During cDNA synthesis, template switching introduced unique molecular identifiers that contained a 6-nucleotide sample barcode. TCRalpha and TCRbeta cDNA was amplified by two nested PCRs of 16 and 9 cycles, with bead purification after each PCR. Before amplification, cDNA was treated with uracil DNA-glycosylase and purified using the QIAquick PCR purification kit. The second PCR added Illumina TruSeq-compatible adapters along with sample-specific barcodes. TapeStation and Qubit were used to check library quality and concentration, and 5 to 6.5 ng of each library was pooled. Sequencing of the pooled libraries was done on an Illumina HiSeq2500 single-index Rapid Run using custom sequencing primers and 2 x 100 bp reads. In the source study's methods: UMI-based consensus assembly with MiGEC version 1.2.6 was used to correct PCR and sequencing errors. V(D)J alignment, clonotype assembly and CDR3 extraction were performed with MiXCR version 2.1.1. To normalise gene usage, clonotype sharing and MAIT/NKT TCR abundance, the top 1000, 10 000 and 20 000 clonotypes in each sample were analysed. Diversity was computed as the inverse Simpson index with the vegan R package after downsampling to 27 000 UMIs. Paired Mann-Whitney U tests were applied to discordant twin pairs, with Benjamini-Hochberg correction for multiple testing. After reprocessing by TCRdb, each CDR3 protein sequence is one entry, and no DNA is given. These V and J calls rely on TCRdb rather than the paper's analysis. The sample table includes 420,000 or so distinct CDR3 sequences. Roughly 2.5% of the sample lies in the top ten.

This clonotype originated in a human donor with ulcerative colitis or Crohn's disease, or a healthy co-twin of an affected twin (not recorded which). The sample taken for sequencing was blood.

The CDR3 protein is CASSQDRAVYEQYF. The chain was built from TRBV4-3 and TRBJ2-7; TCRdb returns TRBD2, unconfirmable since there is no DNA. Measured from the cysteine to the phenylalanine, the CDR3 is 14 residues long. The entry carries no DNA sequence. Looking up the germline V gene yields CDR1 LGHNA and CDR2 YSLEER.